Listed below are T cell receptor beta chains from one sample, sequenced in a study of T cells after yellow fever vaccination. In TCRdb, the 5' RACE reads were re-called with MiXCR into one record per CDR3 protein. This table holds a few hundred thousand distinct CDR3 sequences, approximately 8% found once. The sequences come from CD4+ T cells sorted from PBMCs, collected 5 days after the yellow fever booster vaccination. The receptors come from a man aged 18 to 29 who received the YFV17D yellow fever vaccine. Both conserved end residues are trimmed from each CDR3. The order of the fields is V gene, J gene, D gene, CDR3 length, CDR3 protein. A D gene is named only where the DNA matches it firmly.

TRBV10-1	TRBJ2-7	TRBD1	12	ASSHPDRSYEQY
TRBV20-1	TRBJ2-1	TRBD2	12	SAPRLAENNEQF
TRBV5-1	TRBJ1-1	TRBD1	14	ASASPYRGRNTEAF
TRBV4-1	TRBJ2-3	TRBD2	16	ASSPGWASGGSTDTQY
TRBV20-1	TRBJ1-6	.	12	SAQNRVTNSPLH
TRBV20-1	TRBJ1-4	.	11	SASALTNEKLF
TRBV5-1	TRBJ2-5	TRBD1	12	ASRRQGVGETQY
TRBV6-1	TRBJ1-1	.	13	ASSEPGTGNTEAF
TRBV12-3/TRBV12-4	TRBJ1-5	TRBD1	12	ASSSGQGLQPQH
TRBV28	TRBJ2-1	.	13	ASHSLARVRGEQF
TRBV6-5	TRBJ2-2	TRBD2	14	ASSSLTSGGARELF
TRBV4-3	TRBJ1-4	.	14	ASSQGVNRQNEKLF
TRBV5-1	TRBJ2-5	.	15	ASSRDGSGVPQETQY
TRBV4-3	TRBJ2-2	.	13	ASSQAPPSSGELF
TRBV20-1	TRBJ2-7	TRBD2	16	SASKYLAGGRGDYEQY
TRBV5-1	TRBJ1-1	.	14	ASSQTGARMNTEAF
TRBV4-2	TRBJ2-5	TRBD2	17	ASRAGTSGYGRTQETQY
TRBV5-6	TRBJ2-5	.	12	ASSLGGFEETQY
TRBV7-2	TRBJ2-2	TRBD2	15	ASSRTSGGAGTGELF
TRBV5-1	TRBJ2-5	.	13	ASSSGTDYQETQY
TRBV6-6	TRBJ2-3	.	11	ASIAPGTDTQY
TRBV6-2/TRBV6-3	TRBJ1-2	.	9	ASSSYYGYT
TRBV20-1	TRBJ1-2	.	12	SARVSRRFYGYT
TRBV27	TRBJ1-2	.	14	ASSLSLDRPFYGYT
TRBV5-1	TRBJ2-3	.	12	ASSFGQNTDTQY
TRBV6-5	TRBJ1-2	.	13	ASSKEPGFTYGYT
TRBV20-1	TRBJ2-2	TRBD1	15	SARAGTGGVGTGELF
TRBV7-2	TRBJ2-2	.	15	ASSPRMGGLNTGELF
TRBV20-1	TRBJ2-1	.	11	SGNRGSYNEQF
TRBV29-1	TRBJ1-3	.	10	SAHYSGNAIY
TRBV7-6	TRBJ2-2	TRBD1	11	ASSSDRSGELF
TRBV12-3/TRBV12-4	TRBJ1-1	.	12	ASRPRGLNTEAF
TRBV4-3	TRBJ2-3	.	13	ASSQVRQLPDTQY
TRBV4-2	TRBJ1-2	.	11	ASSLSRVDGYT
TRBV3-1	TRBJ1-2	.	11	ASTSGGGRGYT